This is a list of T cell receptor beta chains from one sample in a study of T cells in Graves' hyperthyroidism and ophthalmopathy. TCRdb re-derived calls from the multiplex PCR reads in MiXCR, one entry per CDR3 protein. The sample carries about half a million distinct CDR3 sequences, nearly 20% recorded once. The material sequenced was blood. The receptors come from a man in his forties or fifties with Graves' ophthalmopathy. Both conserved end residues are part of each CDR3. The D gene is left open where the match is weak. Clone size is shown for a subset of rows, as once, few, many or a class of expanded clone.

v_gene,j_gene,abundance,d_gene,len,CDR3nt,CDR3aa
TRBV5-1,TRBJ2-1,few,TRBD2,14,TGCGCCAGCAGCACTAGCGGGCAACACAATGAGCAGTTCTTC,CASSTSGQHNEQFF
TRBV4-1,TRBJ2-1,NA,NA,17,TGCGCCAGCAGCCAAGGGGGGGCTATTCGACCCGGGGACGAGCAGTTCTTC,CASSQGGAIRPGDEQFF
TRBV6-5,TRBJ2-3,many,NA,14,TGTGCCAGCAGTTACAGGGGAAGCACAGATACGCAGTATTTT,CASSYRGSTDTQYF
TRBV20-1,TRBJ2-5,few,NA,10,TGCAGTGCTAATTCCAGGGCCCAGTACTTC,CSANSRAQYF
TRBV19,TRBJ2-1,few,TRBD1,15,TGTGCCAGTAGTATAGTTGGGACAGCGTACAATGAGCAGTTCTTC,CASSIVGTAYNEQFF
TRBV5-1,TRBJ1-1,many,NA,15,TGCGCCAGCAGCTTTGGTATGGGAGGGGGCACTGAAGCTTTCTTT,CASSFGMGGGTEAFF
TRBV5-1,TRBJ2-1,NA,NA,16,TGCGCCAGCAGCTTCGACGGGAGTAGCTCCTACAATGAGCAGTTCTTC,CASSFDGSSSYNEQFF
TRBV7-2,TRBJ2-3,few,TRBD2,15,TGTGCCAGCAGCGGGACTAGCGGGACTGCAGATACGCAGTATTTT,CASSGTSGTADTQYF
TRBV6-1,TRBJ1-5,many,NA,13,TGTGCCAGCAGCGAACATAGCAATCAGCCCCAGCATTTT,CASSEHSNQPQHF
TRBV25-1,TRBJ2-1,NA,NA,19,TGTGCCAGCAGTGATCAGAGGATAATGGGTGATGGGCATTACAATGAGCAGTTCTTC,CASSDQRIMGDGHYNEQFF
TRBV7-9,TRBJ1-1,once,NA,14,TGTGCCAGCAGCTCAAGGACAGCGAACACTGAAGCTTTCTTT,CASSSRTANTEAFF
TRBV10-3,TRBJ1-2,few,NA,13,TGTGCCATCAGTGACGGCAGGATCTATGGCTACACCTTC,CAISDGRIYGYTF
TRBV2,TRBJ2-5,few,NA,13,TGTGCCAGCAGTGAAGAAGGGATCGGGACCCAGTACTTC,CASSEEGIGTQYF
TRBV9,TRBJ2-7,NA,TRBD1,14,TGTGCCAGCAGCGCGGGGTCAGGGGGCTACGAGCAGTACTTC,CASSAGSGGYEQYF
TRBV7-9,TRBJ1-1,NA,NA,15,TGTGCCAGCAGCTTAGGTGAAGGGCAAGGCCTCGAAGCTTTCTTT,CASSLGEGQGLEAFF
TRBV7-9,TRBJ2-7,NA,NA,13,TGTGCCAGCAGCCACCCGCGCAGGGACGAGCAGTACTTC,CASSHPRRDEQYF
TRBV20-1,TRBJ2-3,NA,NA,14,TGCAGTCCTTCGGGGGCGCAGGACACAGATACGCAGTATTTT,CSPSGAQDTDTQYF
TRBV29-1,TRBJ2-2,few,TRBD2,16,TGCAGCGTTCGTTGGGGGGGACTAGCGCTCACCGGGGAGCTGTTTTTT,CSVRWGGLALTGELFF
TRBV12-3/TRBV12-4,TRBJ1-2,few,NA,11,TGTGCCAGCAGCCCGTTGAATGGCTACACCTTC,CASSPLNGYTF
TRBV29-1,TRBJ1-1,NA,NA,11,TGCAGCGTTGTGGTTAACACTGAAGCTTTCTTT,CSVVVNTEAFF
TRBV5-1,TRBJ2-7,few,TRBD2,15,TGCGCCAGCAGCCCTCTAGCGGGGAGTATCTACGAGCAGTACTTC,CASSPLAGSIYEQYF
TRBV7-2,TRBJ2-2,NA,NA,14,TGTGCCAGCAGCTTAGTGGTGGGACCCGGGGAGCTGTTTTTT,CASSLVVGPGELFF
TRBV5-1,TRBJ1-1,many,NA,15,TGCGCCAGCAGTTCCGACGGCAACTTCGACACTGAAGCTTTCTTT,CASSSDGNFDTEAFF
TRBV2,TRBJ2-5,few,NA,13,TGTGCCAGCAGTGAACAGGCTTGGGAGACCCAGTACTTC,CASSEQAWETQYF
TRBV6-2/TRBV6-3,TRBJ2-7,few,NA,13,TGTGCCAGCAGTTACAGGGCAGTCTACGAGCAGTACTTC,CASSYRAVYEQYF
TRBV3-1,TRBJ1-1,NA,NA,14,TGTGCCAGCAGCCCTAACCATTTGAACACTGAAGCTTTCTTT,CASSPNHLNTEAFF
TRBV20-1,TRBJ2-7,few,TRBD2,15,TGCAGTGCTTCCCGGACTAGCGGGGTCGCCTACGAGCAGTACTTC,CSASRTSGVAYEQYF
TRBV25-1,TRBJ1-2,NA,TRBD1,13,TGTGCCAGCAGTAAAGGACAGGGTGGCGGCTACACCTTC,CASSKGQGGGYTF
TRBV6-5,TRBJ1-1,few,NA,13,TGTGCCAGCTTACAGGTTGGAGTCACTGAAGCTTTCTTT,CASLQVGVTEAFF
TRBV30,TRBJ2-6,few,NA,13,TGTGCCTGGAGAATTTCCCCCGCCAACGTCCTGACTTTC,CAWRISPANVLTF
TRBV10-3,TRBJ2-5,many,NA,13,TGTGCCATCAGTGAAGGGTTACAAGAGACCCAGTACTTC,CAISEGLQETQYF
TRBV20-1,TRBJ1-1,NA,NA,12,TGCAGTGCTAGGGGAGACAAGCCTGAAGCTTTCTTT,CSARGDKPEAFF
TRBV9,TRBJ2-5,many,TRBD1,15,TGTGCCAGCAGCGGGGGAATCGGGACAGATGAGACCCAGTACTTC,CASSGGIGTDETQYF
TRBV28,TRBJ2-2,NA,TRBD2,18,TGTGCCAGCAGTTTGTATAAAGCGGGAGATTTCTGGGCCGGGGAGCTGCTTTTT,CASSLYKAGDFWAGELLF
TRBV30,TRBJ2-1,many,NA,14,TGTGCCTGGAAAGGGCAATTCGTATACAATGAGCAGTTCTTC,CAWKGQFVYNEQFF
TRBV7-9,TRBJ1-1,NA,TRBD1,15,TGTGCCAGCAGCTCCTACCAGGGGGCTGACACTGAAGCTTTCTTT,CASSSYQGADTEAFF
TRBV12-3/TRBV12-4,TRBJ2-3,NA,TRBD2,15,TGTGCCAGCACCTGGGGGGGGGGTGGCACAGATACGCAGTATTTT,CASTWGGGGTDTQYF
TRBV13,TRBJ1-1,NA,TRBD1,17,TGTGCCAGCAGAGGGGACAGCGAAACCTTTATGAACACTGAAGCTTTCTTT,CASRGDSETFMNTEAFF